The rows below give T cell receptor beta chains drawn from one sample of a study of blood T cell repertoires in COVID-19. This table comes from immunoSEQ multiplex PCR, and its TCRdb copy is limited to in-frame clones, with some not included. The sample yields 130,000 to 150,000 clones, 75% to 90% seen once. Specimen: PBMCs or T cells enriched from blood (not recorded which). Receptors were obtained from a woman aged 40 to 50 who had been exposed to COVID-19. Both conserved end residues are part of each CDR3. Fields, in order: J gene, V gene, D gene, clone size, CDR3 DNA, CDR3 protein. D genes are given only for firm matches. Clone size appears in some rows only: once, few, many, or a class for an expanded clone.

j_call: TRBJ1-1
v_call: TRBV14
d_call: TRBD1
clone_size: few
cdr3_nt: TGTGCCAGCAGCCACGGGACAGGCGGATACCTGCAAGCTTTCTTT
cdr3_aa: CASSHGTGGYLQAFF

j_call: TRBJ2-3
v_call: TRBV5-6
d_call: TRBD1
clone_size: .
cdr3_nt: TGTGCCAGCAGCTTGCGGACAGGGAGCACAGATACGCAGTATTTT
cdr3_aa: CASSLRTGSTDTQYF

j_call: TRBJ2-1
v_call: TRBV7-2
d_call: .
clone_size: .
cdr3_nt: TGTGCCAGCAGCTTAGCGGGAGGTCTTCAGAATGAGCAGTTCTTC
cdr3_aa: CASSLAGGLQNEQFF

j_call: TRBJ2-3
v_call: TRBV6-5
d_call: TRBD2
clone_size: .
cdr3_nt: TGTGCCAGCAGTTACACGGCGGGGGGGGCAGATACGCAGTATTTT
cdr3_aa: CASSYTAGGADTQYF

j_call: TRBJ2-7
v_call: TRBV6-2/TRBV6-3
d_call: .
clone_size: few
cdr3_nt: TGTGCCAGCAGTTACGTTAGTCAAAACTACGAGCAGTACTTC
cdr3_aa: CASSYVSQNYEQYF

j_call: TRBJ2-7
v_call: TRBV7-9
d_call: .
clone_size: once
cdr3_nt: TGTGCCAGCAGCTTTGATTTCAGGCCCGAGCAGTACTTC
cdr3_aa: CASSFDFRPEQYF

j_call: TRBJ1-4
v_call: TRBV9
d_call: TRBD1
clone_size: .
cdr3_nt: TGTGCCAGCAGCGTAGGACCCCTGGGACAGGGCGATGAAAAACTGTTTTTT
cdr3_aa: CASSVGPLGQGDEKLFF

j_call: TRBJ2-7
v_call: TRBV5-1
d_call: .
clone_size: .
cdr3_nt: TGCGCCAGCAGCTTGTTTCAGGGGAACTACGAGCAGTACTTC
cdr3_aa: CASSLFQGNYEQYF

j_call: TRBJ2-3
v_call: TRBV6-5
d_call: .
clone_size: .
cdr3_nt: TGTGCCAGCGGGGCCGACACAGATACGCAGTATTTT
cdr3_aa: CASGADTDTQYF

j_call: TRBJ2-7
v_call: TRBV28
d_call: TRBD1
clone_size: .
cdr3_nt: TGTGCCAGCAGTCTCCGGACAGGCGAGCAGTACTTC
cdr3_aa: CASSLRTGEQYF

j_call: TRBJ1-2
v_call: TRBV5-1
d_call: .
clone_size: .
cdr3_nt: TGCGCCAGCAGCAGAAGCAGGGGCCTCCTTTCCGGCTACACCTTC
cdr3_aa: CASSRSRGLLSGYTF

j_call: TRBJ2-7
v_call: TRBV25-1
d_call: TRBD2
clone_size: .
cdr3_nt: TGTGCCAGCAGTGCGGCTAGCGGGACCTACGAGCAGTACTTC
cdr3_aa: CASSAASGTYEQYF

j_call: TRBJ2-7
v_call: TRBV5-6
d_call: .
clone_size: once
cdr3_nt: TGTGCCAGCAGCTCCACAATCCCGGCCCGTGACACCTCCTACGAGCAGTACTTC
cdr3_aa: CASSSTIPARDTSYEQYF

j_call: TRBJ2-5
v_call: TRBV28
d_call: .
clone_size: once
cdr3_nt: TGTGCCAGCAGCGTAACAGGCACCCAAGAGACCCAGTACTTC
cdr3_aa: CASSVTGTQETQYF

j_call: TRBJ1-5
v_call: TRBV2
d_call: TRBD1
clone_size: once
cdr3_nt: TGTGCCAGCAGTCCTACGCGGCAGGGGGCTCAGCCCCAGCATTTT
cdr3_aa: CASSPTRQGAQPQHF

j_call: TRBJ2-3
v_call: TRBV19
d_call: TRBD2
clone_size: .
cdr3_nt: TGTGCCAGTAGTATGGGACTAGCGGGAAGCACAGATACGCAGTATTTT
cdr3_aa: CASSMGLAGSTDTQYF

j_call: TRBJ1-5
v_call: TRBV27
d_call: .
clone_size: .
cdr3_nt: TGTGCCAGCAGACCCACAGGGATTACAACCAATCAGCCCCAGCATTTT
cdr3_aa: CASRPTGITTNQPQHF

j_call: TRBJ1-1
v_call: TRBV5-1
d_call: .
clone_size: .
cdr3_nt: TGCGCCAGCAGCTTGGGGGCGACAATGGTCACTGAAGCTTTCTTT
cdr3_aa: CASSLGATMVTEAFF

j_call: TRBJ1-5
v_call: TRBV6-2/TRBV6-3
d_call: .
clone_size: few
cdr3_nt: TGTGCCAGCAGTCGGCCGGGATCCGGGCAGGTTCAGCCCCAGCATTTT
cdr3_aa: CASSRPGSGQVQPQHF

j_call: TRBJ2-2
v_call: TRBV19
d_call: .
clone_size: .
cdr3_nt: TGTGCCAGTAGTACGCCGGGACAGAACACCGGGGAGCTGTTTTTT
cdr3_aa: CASSTPGQNTGELFF

j_call: TRBJ1-2
v_call: TRBV4-3
d_call: .
clone_size: once
cdr3_nt: TGCGCCAGCAGCCAAGAACAAATAATTACTAACTATGGCTACACCTTC
cdr3_aa: CASSQEQIITNYGYTF

j_call: TRBJ2-2
v_call: TRBV27
d_call: TRBD1
clone_size: .
cdr3_nt: TGTGCCAGCAGTCGACAGGGGACCACCGGGGAGCTGTTTTTT
cdr3_aa: CASSRQGTTGELFF

j_call: TRBJ2-5
v_call: TRBV5-1
d_call: .
clone_size: .
cdr3_nt: TGCGCCAGCAGCTTGGGGGGCAGTCTTCCTCACCAAGAGACCCAGTACTTC
cdr3_aa: CASSLGGSLPHQETQYF

j_call: TRBJ1-6
v_call: TRBV2
d_call: TRBD1
clone_size: .
cdr3_nt: TGTGCCAGCGGGACAGGGACCTATAATTCACCCCTCCACTTT
cdr3_aa: CASGTGTYNSPLHF

j_call: TRBJ2-6
v_call: TRBV27
d_call: .
clone_size: .
cdr3_nt: TGTGCCAGCACCCCCTTATCCCCTCGACTGATCTCTGGGGCCAACGTCCTGACTTTC
cdr3_aa: CASTPLSPRLISGANVLTF

j_call: TRBJ2-7
v_call: TRBV6-6
d_call: .
clone_size: .
cdr3_nt: TGTGCCAGCAGTTACGGGCAGTCTTACGAGCAGTACTTC
cdr3_aa: CASSYGQSYEQYF

j_call: TRBJ1-1
v_call: TRBV12-3/TRBV12-4
d_call: .
clone_size: .
cdr3_nt: TGTGCCAGCAGTTTGGGCGTGGCTGAAGCTTTCTTT
cdr3_aa: CASSLGVAEAFF

j_call: TRBJ1-2
v_call: TRBV19
d_call: TRBD1
clone_size: .
cdr3_nt: TGTGCCAGTAGTATTTCCGGTACAGGGGTCGGCTACACCTTC
cdr3_aa: CASSISGTGVGYTF

j_call: TRBJ1-3
v_call: TRBV12-5
d_call: TRBD1
clone_size: once
cdr3_nt: TGTGCTAGTGGTTTGGGAGGACAGGGGGTCGGAAACACCATATATTTT
cdr3_aa: CASGLGGQGVGNTIYF

j_call: TRBJ2-1
v_call: TRBV6-2/TRBV6-3
d_call: .
clone_size: .
cdr3_nt: TGTGCCAGCAGTCTCTGGGCCCTACAGGGTTCCTACAATGAGCAGTTCTTC
cdr3_aa: CASSLWALQGSYNEQFF

j_call: TRBJ2-7
v_call: TRBV28
d_call: .
clone_size: .
cdr3_nt: TGTGCCAGCAGCCGGTCGCGAGAGCAGTACTTC
cdr3_aa: CASSRSREQYF

j_call: TRBJ2-7
v_call: TRBV7-9
d_call: TRBD1
clone_size: .
cdr3_nt: TGTGCCAGCAGCTGGGACAGGGGGCGCGAGCAGTACTTC
cdr3_aa: CASSWDRGREQYF

j_call: TRBJ2-5
v_call: TRBV6-5
d_call: TRBD2
clone_size: .
cdr3_nt: TGTGCCAGCAGCGGACTAGCGGAAGAGACCCAGTACTTC
cdr3_aa: CASSGLAEETQYF

j_call: TRBJ1-3
v_call: TRBV6-1
d_call: .
clone_size: once
cdr3_nt: TGTGCCAGCAGTGATCGATGGAGGGACGGACGAAACACCATATATTTT
cdr3_aa: CASSDRWRDGRNTIYF

j_call: TRBJ2-7
v_call: TRBV19
d_call: TRBD1
clone_size: .
cdr3_nt: TGTGCCAGTAGTACCCCAGGGGGCCCCCCTTACGAGCAGTACTTC
cdr3_aa: CASSTPGGPPYEQYF

j_call: TRBJ1-4
v_call: TRBV19
d_call: .
clone_size: .
cdr3_nt: TGTGCCAGTAGTCCCCTCGGCGACAGTACCCGGGAAAAACTGTTTTTT
cdr3_aa: CASSPLGDSTREKLFF

j_call: TRBJ2-1
v_call: TRBV6-7
d_call: TRBD2
clone_size: .
cdr3_nt: TGTGCCAGCAGACTGGGAGGGGTTTTGAACAATGAGCAGTTCTTC
cdr3_aa: CASRLGGVLNNEQFF

j_call: TRBJ2-3
v_call: TRBV7-9
d_call: TRBD1
clone_size: .
cdr3_nt: TGTGCCAGCAGCTCGGACAGGGGGCTCAGAGATACGCAGTATTTT
cdr3_aa: CASSSDRGLRDTQYF

j_call: TRBJ2-2
v_call: TRBV28
d_call: .
clone_size: .
cdr3_nt: TGTGCCAGCAGCTGGCAACCGAACACCGGGGAGCTGTTTTTT
cdr3_aa: CASSWQPNTGELFF

j_call: TRBJ2-1
v_call: TRBV5-5
d_call: TRBD2
clone_size: .
cdr3_nt: TGTGCCAGCAGCTTGGCCGTACCTAGCGGGGGGCTTAATGAGCAGTTCTTC
cdr3_aa: CASSLAVPSGGLNEQFF

j_call: TRBJ1-5
v_call: TRBV19
d_call: TRBD1
clone_size: .
cdr3_nt: TGTGCCAGTAGTACGGACAGGATTCTGTATAGCAATCAGCCCCAGCATTTT
cdr3_aa: CASSTDRILYSNQPQHF

j_call: TRBJ1-2
v_call: TRBV25-1
d_call: TRBD1
clone_size: .
cdr3_nt: TGTGCCAGCAGTGACCGACAGGGAGGCGGCTACACCTTC
cdr3_aa: CASSDRQGGGYTF

j_call: TRBJ1-4
v_call: TRBV29-1
d_call: TRBD1
clone_size: .
cdr3_nt: TGCAGCGTAGGGGGCCGGTTCGAAAAACTGTTTTTT
cdr3_aa: CSVGGRFEKLFF

j_call: TRBJ1-2
v_call: TRBV25-1
d_call: TRBD1
clone_size: .
cdr3_nt: TGTGCCAGCGGTGATATCAGGACAGGAGGTGGTCCTGGCTACACCTTC
cdr3_aa: CASGDIRTGGGPGYTF

j_call: TRBJ1-2
v_call: TRBV6-1
d_call: .
clone_size: .
cdr3_nt: TGTGCCAGCAGTGATCAGGGCCTCTATGGCTACACCTTC
cdr3_aa: CASSDQGLYGYTF

j_call: TRBJ2-7
v_call: TRBV28
d_call: TRBD2
clone_size: .
cdr3_nt: TGTGCCAGCAGTTTATTACTAGCGGGAAACTACGAGCAGTACTTC
cdr3_aa: CASSLLLAGNYEQYF

j_call: TRBJ2-2
v_call: TRBV5-1
d_call: TRBD1
clone_size: .
cdr3_nt: TGCGCCAGCAGCTTGGTTGGGACAGGGGTTCTAGCGAACACCGGGGAGCTGTTTTTT
cdr3_aa: CASSLVGTGVLANTGELFF

j_call: TRBJ2-3
v_call: TRBV10-3
d_call: TRBD2
clone_size: .
cdr3_nt: TGTGCCATCAGTGAGCCCGCGGGGGGTATGACAGATACGCAGTATTTT
cdr3_aa: CAISEPAGGMTDTQYF

j_call: TRBJ1-2
v_call: TRBV7-9
d_call: TRBD1
clone_size: .
cdr3_nt: TGTGCCAGCAGGGGACAGGGGAATTCCTATGGCTACACCTTC
cdr3_aa: CASRGQGNSYGYTF

j_call: TRBJ1-4
v_call: TRBV5-5
d_call: .
clone_size: .
cdr3_nt: TGTGCCAGCAGGCCAGCGACGGGGTGGGATGAAAAACTGTTTTTT
cdr3_aa: CASRPATGWDEKLFF

j_call: TRBJ1-2
v_call: TRBV6-1
d_call: .
clone_size: .
cdr3_nt: TGTGCCAGCAGTGACCCAGGGTATGGCTACACCTTC
cdr3_aa: CASSDPGYGYTF

j_call: TRBJ2-1
v_call: TRBV10-1
d_call: .
clone_size: .
cdr3_nt: TGCGCCAGCAGCTTACTAGGAGAAGACTACAATGAGCAGTTCTTC
cdr3_aa: CASSLLGEDYNEQFF